These 30 T cell receptor beta chains were sequenced from one sample in a study of CD8 T cells in ankylosing spondylitis. TCRdb re-called the 5' RACE reads with MiXCR, one entry per CDR3 protein. The sample includes about 330,000 distinct CDR3 sequences, around 7.6% of them seen just once. Study-level points and caveats: Seemingly distinctive of ankylosing spondylitis blood was a TCR beta motif formed by eight highly homologous variants.

Their antigens are not known. Sequencing used blood, either unsorted or a sorted T cell fraction (not recorded which). Receptor source: a male donor with ankylosing spondylitis.

This chain joins TRBV20-1 and TRBJ2-3; 8 nucleotides agree with TRBD2. Germline CDR1 reads DFQATT; CDR2 reads SNEGSKA (reference sequence). This CDR3 has 15 residues. V trimming: 5 bases; J trimming: 2 bases; junction bases outside the gene matches: 9. CDR3 DNA: TGCAGTGCTCACGGCCTAGCGGGCCTCACAGATACGCAGTATTTT. It translates to CSAHGLAGLTDTQYF.

This sequence joins TRBV14 and TRBJ2-5; 7 bases are a match to TRBD2. Germline V CDR1 and CDR2: SGHDN, FVKESK. The CDR3 runs 16 residues. Losses at the gene ends were 2 bases for V and 0 bases for J; bases not matched to a gene: 6. The CDR3 loop is CASSQPSGMNQETQYF. In nucleotides, the CDR3 is TGTGCCAGCAGCCAACCTAGCGGCATGAACCAAGAGACCCAGTACTTC.

This clonotype was seen more than once but under ten times. This chain joins TRBV20-1 and TRBJ2-1, with TRBD2 matching 9 bases. Germline loops: CDR1 DFQATT, CDR2 SNEGSKA (reference sequence). The V gene end was trimmed by 3 bases and the J gene end by 3 bases; junction bases not matched to a gene: 6. CDR3 length: 15 residues. CDR3 nucleotide sequence: TGCAGTGCTAGGGCTAGCGGGGCTTTCTACAATGAGCAGTTCTTC. It yields the protein CSARASGAFYNEQFF.

In this sample, this clonotype turned up a few times. The chain has TRBV5-5 and TRBJ2-1, with D possibly being TRBD1 (6 bases). The germline V gene has CDR1 SGHKS and CDR2 YYEKEE (reference sequence). Trimming cost V 4 bases and J 7 bases, with 18 bases left between them. The CDR3 length is 15 residues. The CDR3 coding sequence is TGTGCCAGCAGCCTCGGACAGCGCAAGGAGAATGAGCAGTTCTTC. Protein: CASSLGQRKENEQFF.

This clonotype was found a few times. This chain links TRBV28 with TRBJ2-3; TRBD1 or TRBD2 may be the D gene (6 bases each). The CDR3 is 15 amino acids. Trimming took 10 bases from V and 0 from J, leaving 17 bases between them. Germline CDR1 and CDR2: MDHEN and SYDVKM. CDR3 coding DNA: TGTGCCATAAACGGGGGCAGGGCGAGCACAGATACGCAGTATTTT. Amino acid sequence: CAINGGRASTDTQYF.

This clonotype was seen at least ten times. The germline gene is not matched at one end of the junction; a read error may be the cause. The rearrangement uses TRBV7-7 and TRBJ2-1, with a tentative D call TRBD1 (5 bases). The CDR3 loop spans 13 amino acids. Germline V gives CDR1 SSHAT, CDR2 FNYEAQ (reference sequence). CDR3 sequence (DNA): TGCGCCAGCAGCCCAGGGCCCTACAATGAGCAGTTCTTC. Encoded protein: CASSPGPYNEQFF.

This clonotype was counted only a few times. This chain joins TRBV6-2 or TRBV6-3 and TRBJ2-5; D possibly matches TRBD1 or TRBD2 (5 bases each). Germline V gene lookup returns CDR1 MNHEY and CDR2 SVGEGT. Trimming shortened V by 6 bases and J by 0 bases, and 17 bases separated the two germline ends. The CDR3 consists of 16 residues. CDR3 region: CASSTGPAGYQETQYF. In DNA form, the CDR3 reads TGTGCCAGCAGCACGGGACCAGCAGGGTACCAAGAGACCCAGTACTTC.

The chain uses TRBV29-1 and TRBJ2-6; D gene ambiguous. V was trimmed by 4 bases and J by 2 bases, leaving 3 bases between them. Germline CDR1 reads SQVTM; CDR2 reads ANQGSEA. The CDR3 runs to 12 residues. CDR3 loop: CSVVTGANVLTF. CDR3 DNA sequence: TGCAGCGTTGTTACTGGGGCCAACGTCCTGACTTTC.

In its sample, this clonotype was seen a few times. This chain connects TRBV4-3 to TRBJ2-1; 7 nucleotides agree with TRBD2. Trimming removed 1 base from V and 9 bases from J; junction bases left unmatched: 9. The CDR3 totals 15 residues. The germline CDR1 and CDR2 sequences are LGHNA and YSLEER. For the CDR3, the DNA is TGCGCCAGCAGCCAAGGTCCGGGAGGAGGCCGTGAGCAGTTCTTC. Protein product: CASSQGPGGGREQFF.

The chain links TRBV6-1 to TRBJ1-1; no reliable D call. The V end was cut by 8 bases, the J end by 4 bases, with 14 bases between. In germline, CDR1 is MNHNS, CDR2 SASEGT. The CDR3 is 13 amino acids. The CDR3 bases are TGTGCCAGCGTGCCGCCGGGAGCCACTGAAGCTTTCTTT. Amino acids: CASVPPGATEAFF.

This clonotype showed up just a few times. This chain links TRBV12-3 or TRBV12-4 with TRBJ1-6; the D is unclear. The CDR3 has 14 amino acids. V was pared by 4 bases and J by 10 bases, with 14 bases between. The CDR3: CASSSRNGNSPLHF. For the CDR3, the DNA is TGTGCCAGCAGTTCGAGGAATGGGAACTCACCCCTCCACTTT.

V is TRBV11-2 and J is TRBJ2-2; tentatively, D is TRBD1 (5 bases). The V and J ends lost 5 bases and 7 bases respectively, with 11 bases between them. The CDR3 is 13 amino acids. The germline V gene has CDR1 SGHAT and CDR2 FQNNGV. CDR3: CASSHRSGGELFF. CDR3 sequence (DNA): TGTGCCAGCAGCCACAGGTCCGGCGGGGAGCTGTTTTTT.

This sequence joins TRBV28 and TRBJ2-1; maybe TRBD2 (6 bases). From germline, CDR1 is MDHEN and CDR2 SYDVKM. There are 13 residues in the CDR3. Trimming removed 7 bases at V and 6 bases at J, with 13 bases between. CDR3 DNA sequence: TGTGCCAGCACCGGTTCCGGGGGCAATGAGCAGTTCTTC. As protein: CASTGSGGNEQFF.

The chain couples TRBV6-5 to TRBJ2-7; D is possibly TRBD1 (5 bases). Trimming took off 5 bases at V and 4 bases at J, with 9 bases between the two ends. The CDR3 is 12 residues long. The germline CDR1 and CDR2 sequences are MNHEY and SVGAGI. CDR3 sequence: CASSNQGYEQYF. CDR3 sequence (DNA): TGTGCCAGCAGTAACCAGGGTTACGAGCAGTACTTC.

The chain links TRBV20-1 to TRBJ2-5; weak D call: TRBD2 (7 bases). From germline, CDR1 is DFQATT and CDR2 SNEGSKA (reference sequence). V was trimmed by 5 bases and J by 5 bases, leaving 12 bases between them. This CDR3 region has 12 residues. CDR3: CSAEGGIETQYF. The CDR3 bases are TGCAGTGCTGAGGGGGGGATTGAGACCCAGTACTTC.

DNA of the CDR3: TGTGCCAGCAGGGACAGGGGGGGAGGGGCCAACGTCCTGACTTTC. This translates into CASRDRGGGANVLTF. V is TRBV2 and J is TRBJ2-6; 10 bases are shared with TRBD1. V shed 6 bases, J shed 4 bases, and the junction held 3 bases outside the gene matches. The CDR3 length is 15 residues. CDR1 SNHLY and CDR2 FYNNEI come from the germline V gene.

The rearrangement links TRBV5-1 to TRBJ2-1; TRBD2 matches 13 bases. The ends lost 3 bases at V and 4 bases at J; junction bases unmatched: 13. This CDR3 comprises 19 residues. Germline values: CDR1 SGHRS, CDR2 YFSETQ. This CDR3 reads CASSWIGTSGNVGYNEQFF. In nucleotides, the CDR3 is TGCGCCAGCAGCTGGATTGGGACTAGCGGGAACGTTGGTTACAATGAGCAGTTCTTC.

This clonotype was picked up a small number of times. The chain combines TRBV5-1 with TRBJ2-2, with a weak D call TRBD1 (6 bases). The germline gives CDR1 SGHRS, CDR2 YFSETQ. The CDR3 is 14 amino acids. V was trimmed by 6 bases and J by 7 bases, leaving 16 bases between them. The CDR3 nucleotides read TGCGCCAGCATGCTACAGGGAATTGGCGGGGAGCTGTTTTTT. Residues: CASMLQGIGGELFF. Variable domain in full (rest from reference TRBV5-1 and TRBJ2-2): KAGVTQTPRYLIKTRGQQVTLSCSPISGHRSVSWYQQTPGQGLQFLFEYFSETQRNKGNFPGRFSGRQFSNSRSEMNVSTLELGDSALYLCASMLQGIGGELFFGEGSRLTVL.

Sample share makes this clonotype medium-sized. V usage is TRBV19 and J usage is TRBJ2-1, with D maybe TRBD1 (5 bases). Trimming shortened V by 3 bases and J by 3 bases, and 12 bases separated the two germline ends. This CDR3 has 15 residues. CDR1 is LNHDA and CDR2 is SQIVND in the germline V gene (reference sequence). CDR3 in amino acids: CASSILTGDYNEQFF. In nucleotides, the CDR3 is TGTGCCAGTAGTATTTTAACAGGCGACTACAATGAGCAGTTCTTC.

The chain has TRBV3-1 and TRBJ2-2; 9 positions agree with TRBD2. Trimming removed 1 base from V and 2 bases from J; junction bases left unmatched: 5. The CDR3 covers 17 residues. Germline CDR1 LGHDT, CDR2 YNNKEL (reference sequence). The CDR3 loop is CASSQVVLAGNTGELFF. DNA of the CDR3: TGTGCCAGCAGCCAAGTTGTACTAGCGGGTAACACCGGGGAGCTGTTTTTT.

There are many counts of this clonotype. The rearrangement links TRBV12-3 or TRBV12-4 to TRBJ2-7; a possible D gene is TRBD1 (5 bases). The CDR3 is made up of 14 amino acids. V gave up 2 bases and J gave up 6 bases, with 14 bases separating them. The chain's CDR3 is CASSLIGEVREQYF. The CDR3 nucleotides are TGTGCCAGCAGTTTAATAGGGGAAGTTCGCGAGCAGTACTTC.

The sample holds a few counts of this clonotype. The CDR3 DNA sequence: TGTGCCAGCACAGAGTATAGCAATCAGCCCCAGCATTTT. Translating gives CASTEYSNQPQHF. The rearrangement uses TRBV7-8 and TRBJ1-5; D gene ambiguous. This CDR3 spans 13 amino acids. V lost 7 bases to trimming and J lost 0 bases, with 7 bases between them. Germline assignment: CDR1 SGHVS and CDR2 FQNEAQ.

V is TRBV5-1 and J is TRBJ1-1; D might be TRBD1 (5 bases). CDR3 length: 16 residues. V was clipped by 2 bases and J by 2 bases, with 16 bases between them. In germline, CDR1 is SGHRS, CDR2 YFSETQ. This CDR3 is CASSFDGDPYNTEAFF. CDR3 nucleotides: TGCGCCAGCAGCTTTGACGGGGACCCCTACAACACTGAAGCTTTCTTT. Using reference TRBV5-1 and TRBJ1-1 for the parts outside the CDR3, the full variable domain is KAGVTQTPRYLIKTRGQQVTLSCSPISGHRSVSWYQQTPGQGLQFLFEYFSETQRNKGNFPGRFSGRQFSNSRSEMNVSTLELGDSALYLCASSFDGDPYNTEAFFGQGTRLTVV.

Worth noting for this clonotype: One end of the junction does not line up with germline, which may come from a read error. This chain uses TRBV29-1 with TRBJ1-4; TRBD1 is a possible D gene (5 bases). The CDR3 is 12 amino acids. Per the germline V gene, CDR1 is SQVTM and CDR2 is ANQGSEA. DNA for the CDR3: TGCAGCGGCGGGACGGGTAATGGAAAACTGTTTTTT. Translated, it gives CSGGTGNGKLFF.

V usage is TRBV20-1 and J usage is TRBJ2-7; possible D gene TRBD2, 5 bases. With 0 bases removed from V and 3 bases from J, the gap between germline ends came to 9 bases. Germline lookup yields CDR1 DFQATT and CDR2 SNEGSKA (reference sequence). The CDR3 loop spans 13 amino acids. This CDR3 is CSARDFRGYEQYF. CDR3 sequence (DNA): TGCAGTGCTAGAGATTTTCGGGGCTACGAGCAGTACTTC.

This clonotype was picked up a small number of times. The chain couples TRBV10-3 to TRBJ2-6, with no clear D. This CDR3 has 14 residues. V shed 10 bases and J shed 0 bases, with 10 bases lying between them. Germline V gene sequence: CDR1 ENHRY, CDR2 SYGVKD. This CDR3 is CATGPFSGANVLTF. CDR3 nucleotides: TGTGCCACCGGACCGTTCTCTGGGGCCAACGTCCTGACTTTC.

This clonotype has a single count. The chain is built from TRBV4-3 and TRBJ2-7, with 13 bases fitting TRBD2. Looked up from germline, CDR1 is LGHNA and CDR2 is YSLEER. The CDR3 has 19 amino acids. With V trimmed by 0 bases and J by 4 bases, 12 bases remained unmatched. The CDR3 sequence is CASSQEGGTGLAGTYEQYF. Here the CDR3 DNA reads TGCGCCAGCAGCCAAGAGGGTGGTACGGGACTAGCGGGAACGTACGAGCAGTACTTC.

This clonotype was picked up a small number of times. This chain links TRBV5-1 with TRBJ2-1; D is unresolved. Germline lookup yields CDR1 SGHRS and CDR2 YFSETQ. The CDR3 covers 16 residues. Trimming took off 3 bases at V and 0 bases at J, with 13 bases between the two ends. This CDR3 is CASSWTSPSSYNEQFF. CDR3 DNA: TGCGCCAGCAGCTGGACCAGCCCGAGCTCCTACAATGAGCAGTTCTTC. Drawing the rest from reference TRBV5-1 and TRBJ2-1, the complete variable domain is KAGVTQTPRYLIKTRGQQVTLSCSPISGHRSVSWYQQTPGQGLQFLFEYFSETQRNKGNFPGRFSGRQFSNSRSEMNVSTLELGDSALYLCASSWTSPSSYNEQFFGPGTRLTVL.

The gene calls are TRBV18 and TRBJ2-7; D is uncertain. The CDR3 totals 13 residues. Germline V gene sequence: CDR1 KGHSH, CDR2 LQKENI. V shed 2 bases and J shed 4 bases, with 9 bases lying between them. For the CDR3, the DNA is TGTGCCAGCTCACCAATCGGCCCGTACGAGCAGTACTTC. The encoded protein is CASSPIGPYEQYF. Looking up the rest from reference TRBV18 and TRBJ2-7 gives the full variable domain: NAGVMQNPRHLVRRRGQEARLRCSPMKGHSHVYWYRQLPEEGLKFMVYLQKENIIDESGMPKERFSAEFPKEGPSILRIQQVVRGDSAAYFCASSPIGPYEQYFGPGTRLTVT.

Details on this clonotype: With a much larger clone just one base away, this may be a read error. The chain uses TRBV7-9 and TRBJ2-7, with a weak D call TRBD2 (6 bases). Trimming removed 8 bases at V and 6 bases at J, with 26 bases between. The CDR3 is 16 amino acids. Germline V lookup: CDR1 SEHNR, CDR2 FQNEAQ (reference sequence). The CDR3 sequence is CASGQPQGGIVLEQYF. CDR3 DNA: TGTGCCAGCGGTCAACCCCAGGGCGGGATTGTCCTCGAGCAGTACTTC.